What follows are 19 T cell receptor beta chains derived from one specimen sequenced in a study of early T cells in non-severe SARS-CoV-2 infection. In TCRdb, the 5' RACE reads were re-called with MiXCR into one record per CDR3 protein. The table lists around 37,000 distinct CDR3 sequences, roughly 9.3% of them singletons. The specimen was whole blood. All receptors come from an adult who was a healthcare worker with PCR-confirmed SARS-CoV-2 infection or an uninfected control (not recorded which).

Many counts were recorded for this clonotype. This chain links TRBV10-3 with TRBJ2-2; D is possibly TRBD2 (7 bases). Germline CDR1 is ENHRY and CDR2 is SYGVKD. CDR3 length: 16 amino acids. V lost 8 bases to trimming and J lost 0 bases, with 16 bases between them. The CDR3 nucleotides read TGTGCCATCTCCAGAGGGGGGGGCGCGAACACCGGGGAGCTGTTTTTT. Its translation is CAISRGGGANTGELFF.

The chain is built from TRBV7-2 and TRBJ2-3; D is possibly TRBD1 (5 bases). CDR1 and CDR2 (germline): SGHTA, FQGNSA. This CDR3 comprises 14 residues. V lost 7 bases and J lost 1, with 12 bases in between. CDR3 amino acids: CASTQDAGTDTQYF. The CDR3 nucleotides are TGTGCCAGCACACAGGACGCGGGCACAGATACGCAGTATTTT.

This clonotype was observed a handful of times. The V gene is TRBV13, the J gene TRBJ1-1; TRBD1 aligns across 9 bases. The CDR3 runs to 16 residues. CDR1 is PRHDT and CDR2 is FYEKMQ in the germline V gene (reference sequence). With V trimmed by 4 bases and J by 1 base, 7 bases remained unmatched. The CDR3 bases are TGTGCCAGCAGCTCCTCTCCGGGACAGGGGAACACTGAAGCTTTCTTT. Translating gives CASSSSPGQGNTEAFF.

There are many counts of this clonotype. The chain recombines TRBV20-1 with TRBJ2-3, with D possibly being TRBD2 (6 bases). The CDR3 is 15 amino acids. Germline assignment: CDR1 DFQATT and CDR2 SNEGSKA (reference sequence). V shed 4 bases and J shed 6 bases, with 20 bases lying between them. The CDR3 is CSAKPLARIIDTQYF. In DNA, the CDR3 is TGCAGTGCTAAACCCCTAGCGCGGATCATTGATACGCAGTATTTT.

This clonotype was counted ten times or more. The V and J genes are TRBV7-3 and TRBJ2-5; D is possibly TRBD1 (5 bases). The CDR3 contains 13 residues. Trimming left V 4 bases short and J 1 base short, with 7 bases between. Germline V gene lookup returns CDR1 SGHTA and CDR2 FQGTGA. CDR3 coding DNA: TGTGCCAGCAGCTCCAGGGTCCAAGAGACCCAGTACTTC. Translated, it gives CASSSRVQETQYF.

Many counts were recorded for this clonotype. The chain employs TRBV4-3 and TRBJ1-2; D might be TRBD1 (5 bases). The CDR3 contains 14 residues. V dropped 0 bases and J dropped 6 bases, with 11 bases sitting between them. Germline values: CDR1 LGHNA, CDR2 YSLEER. The CDR3 loop reads CASSQEMSGHGYTF. DNA for the CDR3: TGCGCCAGCAGCCAAGAAATGTCGGGGCATGGCTACACCTTC.

This chain links TRBV7-3 with TRBJ1-1; no reliable D call. The ends were cut back, 5 bases at V and 1 base at J, with 11 bases in the middle. The germline CDR1 and CDR2 sequences are SGHTA and FQGTGA. CDR3 length equals 14 residues. The CDR3 bases are TGTGCCAGCAGCATAAGCCGGCAGAACACTGAAGCTTTCTTT. Translated: CASSISRQNTEAFF.

This clonotype was recorded many times. V and J are TRBV9 and TRBJ1-2, with D perhaps matching TRBD1 (5 bases). Germline-derived CDR1 and CDR2 are SGDLS and YYNGEE. V shed 0 bases and J shed 7 bases, with 13 bases lying between them. The CDR3 length is 14 residues. CDR3 region: CASSVVSQGIGYTF. The CDR3 nucleotides are TGTGCCAGCAGCGTAGTAAGCCAGGGAATTGGCTACACCTTC.

The sample holds many counts of this clonotype. The CDR3, as DNA: TGTGCCATCAGTGATCGGGGGGCGATATCCGGAAACACCATATATTTT. It specifies CAISDRGAISGNTIYF. The chain carries TRBV10-3 and TRBJ1-3, with a possible D match to TRBD1 (6 bases). Trimming stripped 3 bases from V and 4 bases from J, with 16 bases between. The germline CDR1 and CDR2 sequences are ENHRY and SYGVKD. The CDR3 is made up of 16 amino acids.

This chain links TRBV29-1 with TRBJ1-1; D call uncertain. Looked up from germline, CDR1 is SQVTM and CDR2 is ANQGSEA. Trimming stripped 4 bases from V and 4 bases from J, with 7 bases between. This CDR3 is built from 11 residues. For the CDR3, the DNA is TGCAGCGTTGGGCGGGGCACTGAAGCTTTCTTT. Protein product: CSVGRGTEAFF.

This clonotype was counted many times. The chain is built from TRBV10-3 and TRBJ2-5; D is unclear. The CDR3 runs 14 residues. Germline CDR1 and CDR2: ENHRY and SYGVKD. Trimming pared 3 bases from V and 5 bases from J, leaving 13 bases between. CDR3 DNA: TGTGCCATCAGTGACCCTCGTCAGGTGGAGACCCAGTACTTC. It translates to CAISDPRQVETQYF.

Many counts were recorded for this clonotype. The chain couples TRBV30 to TRBJ1-3; TRBD1 might be the D (5 bases). CDR1 is GTSNPN, CDR2 SVGIG, per germline (reference sequence). Trimming left V 4 bases short and J 0 bases short, with 10 bases between. The CDR3 is 14 amino acids. CDR3 amino acids: CAWNTGLSGNTIYF. The CDR3, as DNA: TGTGCCTGGAATACGGGGCTCTCTGGAAACACCATATATTTT.

The chain employs TRBV20-1 and TRBJ1-6, with 11 positions matching TRBD1. The CDR3 runs 15 residues. Unmatched junction bases numbered 4, after V lost 0 bases and J lost 9 bases. CDR1 and CDR2 from the germline V gene are DFQATT and SNEGSKA (reference sequence). The CDR3, as DNA: TGCAGTGCTAGAGAACTTGGGACAGGGGGTTCACCCCTCCACTTT. It is translated as CSARELGTGGSPLHF.

This clonotype was recorded at least ten times. The chain carries TRBV7-9 and TRBJ2-1, with D perhaps matching TRBD1 or TRBD2 (5 bases each). V was pared by 5 bases and J by 3 bases, with 14 bases between. The germline V gene encodes CDR1 SEHNR and CDR2 FQNEAQ (reference sequence). The CDR3 sequence is 15 residues long. The CDR3 loop is CASSPAGTIYNEQFF. CDR3 bases: TGTGCCAGCAGCCCAGCCGGGACCATCTACAATGAGCAGTTCTTC. The full variable domain, its missing parts supplied by reference TRBV7-9 and TRBJ2-1, is DTGVSQNPRHKITKRGQNVTFRCDPISEHNRLYWYRQTLGQGPEFLTYFQNEAQLEKSRLLSDRFSAERPKGSFSTLEIQRTEQGDSAMYLCASSPAGTIYNEQFFGPGTRLTVL.

This clonotype was observed many times. The J gene is TRBJ2-2, the V gene TRBV7-2; D uncertain. With 4 bases removed from V and 6 bases from J, the gap between germline ends came to 9 bases. This CDR3 has 13 residues. Per the germline V gene, CDR1 is SGHTA and CDR2 is FQGNSA. As DNA, the CDR3 is TGTGCCAGCAGCTCCGAAGGGCCCGGGGAGCTGTTTTTT. Protein sequence: CASSSEGPGELFF. The whole variable domain, filled in from reference TRBV7-2 and TRBJ2-2, reads GAGVSQSPSNKVTEKGKDVELRCDPISGHTALYWYRQSLGQGLEFLIYFQGNSAPDKSGLPSDRFSAERTGGSVSTLTIQRTQQEDSAVYLCASSSEGPGELFFGEGSRLTVL.

This clonotype came up many times. This chain uses TRBV7-2 with TRBJ2-2, with D unclear. Germline CDR1 and CDR2: SGHTA and FQGNSA. Trimming removed 5 bases from V and 2 bases from J, with 21 bases in between. This CDR3 has 18 amino acids. Here the CDR3 reads CASSPYGGSYYNTGELFF. CDR3 DNA: TGTGCCAGCAGCCCCTACGGCGGATCCTACTACAACACCGGGGAGCTGTTTTTT.

This clonotype was seen ten or more times. The V gene is TRBV19, the J gene TRBJ2-7; D unresolved. CDR3 length: 14 residues. Trimming stripped 5 bases from V and 3 bases from J, with 14 bases between. Germline V gene lookup returns CDR1 LNHDA and CDR2 SQIVND (reference sequence). CDR3 sequence reads: CASSVAPGDYEQYF. The CDR3 bases are TGTGCCAGTAGTGTAGCCCCCGGCGACTACGAGCAGTACTTC.

In its sample, this clonotype was seen many times. The chain recombines TRBV18 with TRBJ1-1; no clear D gene. The CDR3 extends over 14 amino acids. Germline loops: CDR1 KGHSH, CDR2 LQKENI. V lost 0 bases to trimming and J lost 0 bases, with 5 bases between them. DNA of the CDR3: TGTGCCAGCTCACCACCGGGCGTGAACACTGAAGCTTTCTTT. This sequence encodes CASSPPGVNTEAFF.

This clonotype was found many times. This rearrangement joins TRBV27 to TRBJ2-7, with no clear D. CDR3 length: 12 amino acids. V was shortened by 2 bases and J by 5 bases, with 7 bases between the two germline ends. Germline V gene sequence: CDR1 MNHEY, CDR2 SMNVEV (reference sequence). This CDR3 is CASSLVGNEQYF. CDR3 DNA sequence: TGTGCCAGCAGTTTAGTAGGAAACGAGCAGTACTTC.